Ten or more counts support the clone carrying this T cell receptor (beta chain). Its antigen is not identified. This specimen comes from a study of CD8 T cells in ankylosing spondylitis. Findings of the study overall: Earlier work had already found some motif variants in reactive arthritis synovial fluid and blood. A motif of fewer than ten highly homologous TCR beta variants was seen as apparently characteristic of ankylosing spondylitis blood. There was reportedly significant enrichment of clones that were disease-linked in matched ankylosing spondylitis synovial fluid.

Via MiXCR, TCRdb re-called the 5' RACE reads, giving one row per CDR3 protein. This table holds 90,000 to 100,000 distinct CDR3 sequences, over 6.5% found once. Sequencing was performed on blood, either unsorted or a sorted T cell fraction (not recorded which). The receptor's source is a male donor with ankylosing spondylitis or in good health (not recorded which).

CDR3 DNA: TGCAGTGCTAGACGTCGGTCCTTTATGAACACTGAAGCTTTCTTT. Protein sequence: CSARRRSFMNTEAFF. The chain has TRBV20-1 and TRBJ1-1; D gene unclear. V was clipped by 2 bases and J by 0 bases, with 13 bases between them. Germline lookup yields CDR1 DFQATT and CDR2 SNEGSKA (reference sequence). CDR3 length: 15 amino acids.